The clone carrying this T cell receptor (beta chain) was recorded many times. These data come from a study of regulatory T cells in long-lasting Graves disease. As for time point: newly diagnosed GD, antithyroid drugs for less than 3 months. Preparation of the TCR library used RNA extracted from PBMCs. Assembly of TCR beta libraries relied on iRepertoire HTBI primers together with Arm-PCR of CDR3 regions. One entry per CDR3 protein results from TCRdb running MiXCR on the multiplex PCR reads. This table holds about 530,000 distinct CDR3 sequences, roughly a sixth found once. V was shortened by 4 bases and J by 3 bases, with 15 bases between the two germline ends. CDR1 SGHTA and CDR2 FQGTGA come from the germline V gene. CDR3 length: 15 residues. The sample was also reused in another study, on T cells in Graves' hyperthyroidism and ophthalmopathy.

The chain recombines TRBV7-3 with TRBJ1-2; a possible D gene is TRBD1 (5 bases). Sequencing was performed on peripheral blood mononuclear cells (PBMCs), taken at new diagnosis, from a patient treated with antithyroid drugs. The receptor was isolated from a woman aged 35-65 years with Graves disease. CDR3 nucleotides: TGTGCCAGCAGCTCCTCCGGGGGTGCGGACTATGGCTACACCTTC. Its translation: CASSSSGGADYGYTF. The complete variable domain, with remaining parts taken from reference TRBV7-3 and TRBJ1-2, reads GAGVSQTPSNKVTEKGKYVELRCDPISGHTALYWYRQSLGQGPEFLIYFQGTGAADDSGLPNDRFFAVRPEGSVSTLKIQRTERGDSAVYLCASSSSGGADYGYTFGSGTRLTVV.